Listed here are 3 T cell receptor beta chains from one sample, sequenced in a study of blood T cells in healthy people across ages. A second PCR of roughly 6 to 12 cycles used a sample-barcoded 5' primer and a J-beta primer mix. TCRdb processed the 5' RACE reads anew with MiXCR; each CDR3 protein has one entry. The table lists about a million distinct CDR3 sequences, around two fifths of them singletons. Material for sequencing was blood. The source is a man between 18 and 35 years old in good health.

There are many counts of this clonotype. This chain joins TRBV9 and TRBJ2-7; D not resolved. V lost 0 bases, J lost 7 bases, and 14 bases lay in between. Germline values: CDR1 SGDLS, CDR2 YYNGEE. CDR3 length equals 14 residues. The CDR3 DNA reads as TGTGCCAGCAGCGTAGATCCGGGCCCTCGGGAGCAGTACTTC. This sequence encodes CASSVDPGPREQYF.

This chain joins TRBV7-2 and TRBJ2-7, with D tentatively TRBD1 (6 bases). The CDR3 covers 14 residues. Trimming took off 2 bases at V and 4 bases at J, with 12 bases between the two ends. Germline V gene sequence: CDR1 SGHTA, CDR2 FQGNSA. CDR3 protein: CASSLLGRGYEQYF. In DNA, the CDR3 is TGTGCCAGCAGCTTATTGGGCAGGGGATACGAGCAGTACTTC.

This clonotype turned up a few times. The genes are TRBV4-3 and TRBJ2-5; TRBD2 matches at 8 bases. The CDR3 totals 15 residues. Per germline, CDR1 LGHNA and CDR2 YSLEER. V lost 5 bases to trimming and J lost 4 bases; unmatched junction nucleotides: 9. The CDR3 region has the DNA TGCGCCAGCAGCTTTCAAGGGACTAGTGCAGAGACCCAGTACTTC. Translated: CASSFQGTSAETQYF.